A selection of T cell receptor beta chains follows, all from one sample in a study of cytomegalovirus exposure and HLA in healthy donors. Measured with immunoSEQ multiplex PCR; TCRdb has only the in-frame clones, and not every one. The table has approximately 190,000 clones, 85% to 90% seen once. The sequencing sample was made of PBMCs. These receptors were taken from a man younger than 45 in good health and CMV-seronegative. CDR3s include the opening cysteine and the closing phenylalanine or tryptophan. Each record gives: J gene, D gene, clone size, V gene, CDR3 protein, CDR3 DNA. The D gene is left open where the match is weak. Rows give clone size only sometimes, using once, few, many, or a class for an expanded clone.

j_call: TRBJ2-2; d_call: NA; clone_size: NA; v_call: TRBV7-9; cdr3_aa: CASSLRTYANTGELFF; cdr3_nt: TGTGCCAGCAGCCTCCGGACATACGCGAACACCGGGGAGCTGTTTTTT
j_call: TRBJ1-5; d_call: NA; clone_size: NA; v_call: TRBV19; cdr3_aa: CASSIGGFQPQHF; cdr3_nt: TGTGCCAGTAGTATAGGCGGGTTTCAGCCCCAGCATTTT
j_call: TRBJ2-1; d_call: NA; clone_size: few; v_call: TRBV5-1; cdr3_aa: CASSLDAVQSWNEQFF; cdr3_nt: TGCGCCAGCAGCTTGGATGCGGTCCAGTCTTGGAATGAGCAGTTCTTC
j_call: TRBJ2-1; d_call: TRBD2; clone_size: NA; v_call: TRBV18; cdr3_aa: CASSPRTRNNEQFF; cdr3_nt: TGTGCCAGCTCACCAAGGACTAGAAACAATGAGCAGTTCTTC
j_call: TRBJ2-7; d_call: TRBD2; clone_size: NA; v_call: TRBV14; cdr3_aa: CASSLWGGTYEQYF; cdr3_nt: TGTGCCAGCAGCCTCTGGGGGGGTACCTACGAGCAGTACTTC
j_call: TRBJ2-7; d_call: NA; clone_size: NA; v_call: TRBV6-5; cdr3_aa: CASSPPGASMREQYF; cdr3_nt: TGTGCCAGCAGCCCACCAGGGGCCTCAATGCGGGAGCAGTACTTC
j_call: TRBJ2-2; d_call: TRBD2; clone_size: NA; v_call: TRBV7-2; cdr3_aa: CASSWEASGGWTGELFF; cdr3_nt: TGTGCCAGCAGCTGGGAGGCTAGCGGGGGATGGACCGGGGAGCTGTTTTTT
j_call: TRBJ2-2; d_call: NA; clone_size: NA; v_call: TRBV7-8; cdr3_aa: CASSLVVAELFF; cdr3_nt: TGTGCCAGCAGCTTAGTTGTGGCGGAGCTGTTTTTT
j_call: TRBJ2-1; d_call: TRBD1; clone_size: NA; v_call: TRBV2; cdr3_aa: CASCSGGSYNEQFF; cdr3_nt: TGTGCCAGCTGCTCAGGGGGCTCCTACAATGAGCAGTTCTTC
j_call: TRBJ1-6; d_call: NA; clone_size: NA; v_call: TRBV5-4; cdr3_aa: CASSRGRGRNDSPLHF; cdr3_nt: TGTGCCAGCAGCCGCGGGCGGGGACGCAATGATTCACCCCTCCACTTT
j_call: TRBJ2-5; d_call: NA; clone_size: NA; v_call: TRBV5-1; cdr3_aa: CASSYGRGSSETQYF; cdr3_nt: TGCGCCAGCAGCTATGGTAGGGGGTCGTCGGAGACCCAGTACTTC
j_call: TRBJ2-2; d_call: NA; clone_size: NA; v_call: TRBV27; cdr3_aa: CASSPAAQLGELFF; cdr3_nt: TGTGCCAGCAGTCCAGCGGCCCAACTCGGGGAGCTGTTTTTT
j_call: TRBJ1-2; d_call: NA; clone_size: NA; v_call: TRBV5-1; cdr3_aa: CASSLDGDGYTF; cdr3_nt: TGCGCCAGCAGCTTGGACGGAGATGGCTACACCTTC
j_call: TRBJ2-7; d_call: TRBD1; clone_size: NA; v_call: TRBV6-5; cdr3_aa: CASSSTGTDEQYF; cdr3_nt: TGTGCCAGCAGTTCGACAGGGACGGACGAGCAGTACTTC
j_call: TRBJ2-7; d_call: NA; clone_size: few; v_call: TRBV27; cdr3_aa: CASRGQNSDRWYF; cdr3_nt: TGTGCCAGCAGAGGACAGAATTCGGATCGTTGGTACTTC
j_call: TRBJ2-5; d_call: NA; clone_size: NA; v_call: TRBV6-6; cdr3_aa: CASSITAAGETQYF; cdr3_nt: TGTGCCAGCAGTATTACGGCGGCGGGAGAGACCCAGTACTTC
j_call: TRBJ2-1; d_call: TRBD2; clone_size: NA; v_call: TRBV2; cdr3_aa: CASRAGSSYNEQFF; cdr3_nt: TGTGCCAGCCGAGCGGGGAGCTCCTACAATGAGCAGTTCTTC
j_call: TRBJ1-1; d_call: TRBD1; clone_size: NA; v_call: TRBV28; cdr3_aa: CASAHRQGRVNTEAFF; cdr3_nt: TGTGCCAGCGCCCACCGACAGGGTAGGGTGAACACTGAAGCTTTCTTT
j_call: TRBJ2-7; d_call: TRBD1; clone_size: NA; v_call: TRBV6-5; cdr3_aa: CASSYSGTGGYEQYF; cdr3_nt: TGTGCCAGCAGTTACTCGGGGACAGGGGGCTACGAGCAGTACTTC
j_call: TRBJ2-2; d_call: NA; clone_size: once; v_call: TRBV28; cdr3_aa: CASKILQTGELFF; cdr3_nt: TGTGCCAGCAAAATCTTACAGACCGGGGAGCTGTTTTTT
j_call: TRBJ2-3; d_call: TRBD2; clone_size: once; v_call: TRBV25-1; cdr3_aa: CASSDLGREEYF; cdr3_nt: TGTGCCAGCAGTGACCTCGGGAGGGAGGAGTATTTT
j_call: TRBJ2-5; d_call: NA; clone_size: NA; v_call: TRBV6-5; cdr3_aa: CASSLRRTQYF; cdr3_nt: TGTGCCAGCAGCCTCCGGAGGACCCAGTACTTC
j_call: TRBJ2-3; d_call: NA; clone_size: NA; v_call: TRBV5-1; cdr3_aa: CASSLEGPLLTDTQYF; cdr3_nt: TGCGCCAGCAGCTTGGAGGGGCCCTTACTCACAGATACGCAGTATTTT
j_call: TRBJ2-1; d_call: TRBD2; clone_size: NA; v_call: TRBV5-8; cdr3_aa: CASSLGTSRIYEQFF; cdr3_nt: TGTGCCAGCAGCTTGGGGACTAGCCGTATATATGAGCAGTTCTTC
j_call: TRBJ2-7; d_call: TRBD1; clone_size: NA; v_call: TRBV6-6; cdr3_aa: CASSSLQGVDYEQYF; cdr3_nt: TGTGCCAGCAGTTCCCTCCAGGGGGTCGACTACGAGCAGTACTTC
j_call: TRBJ1-2; d_call: NA; clone_size: NA; v_call: TRBV6-5; cdr3_aa: CASSAQGRGGYTF; cdr3_nt: TGTGCCAGCAGTGCCCAGGGGAGGGGTGGCTACACCTTC
j_call: TRBJ2-5; d_call: NA; clone_size: NA; v_call: TRBV5-1; cdr3_aa: CASSLALGTAGSKETQYF; cdr3_nt: TGCGCCAGCAGCTTGGCCCTTGGGACGGCGGGATCGAAAGAGACCCAGTACTTC
j_call: TRBJ2-1; d_call: TRBD2; clone_size: NA; v_call: TRBV28; cdr3_aa: CASSFGSGGAFNEQFF; cdr3_nt: TGTGCCAGCAGTTTCGGCAGCGGGGGGGCCTTCAATGAGCAGTTCTTC
j_call: TRBJ2-3; d_call: TRBD2; clone_size: NA; v_call: TRBV4-1; cdr3_aa: CASSQDPLAGGTDTQYF; cdr3_nt: TGCGCCAGCAGCCAAGATCCACTAGCGGGGGGTACAGATACGCAGTATTTT
j_call: TRBJ1-5; d_call: TRBD1; clone_size: NA; v_call: TRBV19; cdr3_aa: CASRTGQINQPQHF; cdr3_nt: TGTGCCAGTCGGACGGGACAGATCAATCAGCCCCAGCATTTT
j_call: TRBJ2-1; d_call: NA; clone_size: NA; v_call: TRBV28; cdr3_aa: CASRPHVYSGVVNEQFF; cdr3_nt: TGTGCCAGCCGGCCCCATGTCTACAGCGGAGTTGTCAATGAGCAGTTCTTC
j_call: TRBJ2-1; d_call: NA; clone_size: NA; v_call: TRBV6-4; cdr3_aa: CASSDSPDSPHHEQFF; cdr3_nt: TGTGCCAGCAGTGACTCCCCGGACTCCCCCCACCATGAGCAGTTCTTC
j_call: TRBJ2-2; d_call: NA; clone_size: NA; v_call: TRBV6-5; cdr3_aa: CASSYPRWSWTGELFF; cdr3_nt: TGTGCCAGCAGTTATCCGCGGTGGAGTTGGACCGGGGAGCTGTTTTTT
j_call: TRBJ2-3; d_call: NA; clone_size: NA; v_call: TRBV28; cdr3_aa: CATHRAGADHTQYF; cdr3_nt: TGTGCCACCCACCGGGCGGGGGCCGACCATACGCAGTATTTT
j_call: TRBJ1-3; d_call: TRBD1; clone_size: NA; v_call: TRBV4-1; cdr3_aa: CASSQAGTGGASGNTIYF; cdr3_nt: TGCGCCAGCAGCCAAGCCGGGACAGGGGGCGCCTCTGGAAACACCATATATTTT
j_call: TRBJ2-7; d_call: TRBD2; clone_size: NA; v_call: TRBV15; cdr3_aa: CATSRGGGGYSYEQYF; cdr3_nt: TGTGCCACCAGCAGAGGCGGCGGGGGGTACTCCTACGAGCAGTACTTC
j_call: TRBJ2-7; d_call: NA; clone_size: NA; v_call: TRBV7-9; cdr3_aa: CASSLLMSEQYF; cdr3_nt: TGTGCCAGCAGCTTATTGATGAGCGAGCAGTACTTC
j_call: TRBJ1-4; d_call: NA; clone_size: NA; v_call: TRBV7-2; cdr3_aa: CASSLSDEKLFF; cdr3_nt: TGTGCCAGCAGCTTATCTGATGAAAAACTGTTTTTT
j_call: TRBJ1-2; d_call: TRBD1; clone_size: NA; v_call: TRBV28; cdr3_aa: CASSPGGLPNYGYTF; cdr3_nt: TGTGCCAGCAGTCCAGGGGGGCTACCGAACTATGGCTACACCTTC
j_call: TRBJ2-7; d_call: TRBD2; clone_size: NA; v_call: TRBV6-5; cdr3_aa: CASSRLAGDPYEQYF; cdr3_nt: TGTGCCAGCAGTCGACTAGCGGGAGACCCCTACGAGCAGTACTTC
j_call: TRBJ2-7; d_call: NA; clone_size: NA; v_call: TRBV18; cdr3_aa: CASSPISGSYEQYF; cdr3_nt: TGTGCCAGCTCACCAATCAGCGGATCCTACGAGCAGTACTTC
j_call: TRBJ2-6; d_call: NA; clone_size: NA; v_call: TRBV28; cdr3_aa: CASSLEGSGANVLTF; cdr3_nt: TGTGCCAGCAGTTTGGAGGGTTCTGGGGCCAACGTCCTGACTTTC
j_call: TRBJ1-3; d_call: TRBD1; clone_size: once; v_call: TRBV5-1; cdr3_aa: CASSSTPRDSASGNTIYF; cdr3_nt: TGCGCCAGCAGCTCAACTCCCCGGGACAGCGCCTCTGGAAACACCATATATTTT
j_call: TRBJ2-1; d_call: TRBD2; clone_size: NA; v_call: TRBV5-1; cdr3_aa: CASSQRLAIYNEQFF; cdr3_nt: TGCGCCAGCAGCCAGCGACTAGCGATTTACAATGAGCAGTTCTTC
j_call: TRBJ2-4; d_call: NA; clone_size: NA; v_call: TRBV6-5; cdr3_aa: CASSYASGSQYF; cdr3_nt: TGTGCCAGCAGTTACGCTAGTGGAAGTCAGTACTTC
j_call: TRBJ2-5; d_call: NA; clone_size: NA; v_call: TRBV27; cdr3_aa: CASSFSRLPQEAQYF; cdr3_nt: TGTGCCAGCAGTTTTAGTAGACTTCCTCAAGAGGCCCAGTACTTC
j_call: TRBJ2-3; d_call: NA; clone_size: NA; v_call: TRBV7-6; cdr3_aa: CASSLAARRGTDTQYF; cdr3_nt: TGTGCCAGCAGCTTAGCTGCCCGGCGGGGCACAGATACGCAGTATTTT
j_call: TRBJ2-3; d_call: TRBD2; clone_size: NA; v_call: TRBV7-8; cdr3_aa: CASSTRTSGGTDTQYF; cdr3_nt: TGTGCCAGCAGCACCCGGACTAGCGGGGGGACAGATACGCAGTATTTT
j_call: TRBJ2-3; d_call: NA; clone_size: NA; v_call: TRBV30; cdr3_aa: CAGEVGTDTQYF; cdr3_nt: TGTGCCGGGGAGGTGGGCACAGATACGCAGTATTTT